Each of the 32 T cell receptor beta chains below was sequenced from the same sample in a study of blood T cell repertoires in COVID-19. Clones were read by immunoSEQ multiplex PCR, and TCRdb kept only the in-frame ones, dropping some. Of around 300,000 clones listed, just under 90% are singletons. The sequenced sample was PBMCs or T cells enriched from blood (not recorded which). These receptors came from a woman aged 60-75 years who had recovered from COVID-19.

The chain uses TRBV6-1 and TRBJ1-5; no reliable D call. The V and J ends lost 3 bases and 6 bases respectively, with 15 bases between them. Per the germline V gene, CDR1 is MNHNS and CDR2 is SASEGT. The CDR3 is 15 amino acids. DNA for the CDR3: TGTGCCAGCAGTGACGGTTGGGCAGATATTCAGCCCCAGCATTTT. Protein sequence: CASSDGWADIQPQHF.

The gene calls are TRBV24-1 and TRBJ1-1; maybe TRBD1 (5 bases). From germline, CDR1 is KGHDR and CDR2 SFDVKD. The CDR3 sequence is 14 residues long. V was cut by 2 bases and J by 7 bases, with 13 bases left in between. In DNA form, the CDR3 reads TGTGCCACCAGTGATTCAGGGACTGCCCGTGAAGCTTTCTTT. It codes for CATSDSGTAREAFF.

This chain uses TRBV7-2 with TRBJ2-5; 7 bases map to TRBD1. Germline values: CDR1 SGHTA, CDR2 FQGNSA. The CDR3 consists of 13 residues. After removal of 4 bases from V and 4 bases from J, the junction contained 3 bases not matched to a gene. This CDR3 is CASSWDSRETQYF. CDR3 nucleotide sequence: TGTGCCAGCAGCTGGGACAGCCGAGAGACCCAGTACTTC.

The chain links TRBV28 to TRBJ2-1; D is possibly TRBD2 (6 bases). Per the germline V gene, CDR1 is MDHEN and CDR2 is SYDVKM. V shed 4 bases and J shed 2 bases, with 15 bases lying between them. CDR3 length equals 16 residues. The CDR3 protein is CASSSLTGETYNEQFF. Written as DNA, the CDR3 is TGTGCCAGCAGTTCCCTAACGGGGGAAACCTACAATGAGCAGTTCTTC.

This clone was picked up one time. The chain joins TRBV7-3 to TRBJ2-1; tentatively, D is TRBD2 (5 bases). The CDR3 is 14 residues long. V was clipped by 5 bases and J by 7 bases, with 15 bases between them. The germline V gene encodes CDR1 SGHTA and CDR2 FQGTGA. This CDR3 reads CASSPGGLQNEQFF. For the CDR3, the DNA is TGTGCCAGCAGCCCCGGCGGGCTCCAGAATGAGCAGTTCTTC.

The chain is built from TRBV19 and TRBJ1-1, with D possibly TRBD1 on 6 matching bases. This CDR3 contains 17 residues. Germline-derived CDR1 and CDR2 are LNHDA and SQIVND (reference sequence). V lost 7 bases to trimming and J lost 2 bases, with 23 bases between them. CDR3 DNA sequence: TGTGCCAGTAAGGGGGACCGTTTATCTTTGGGTAACACTGAAGCTTTCTTT. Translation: CASKGDRLSLGNTEAFF.

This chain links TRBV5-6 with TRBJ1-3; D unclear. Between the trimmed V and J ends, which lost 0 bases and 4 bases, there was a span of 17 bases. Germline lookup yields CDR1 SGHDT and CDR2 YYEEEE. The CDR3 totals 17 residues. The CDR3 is CASSLAILKASGNTIYF. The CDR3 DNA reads TGTGCCAGCAGCTTGGCCATTTTAAAAGCTTCGGGAAACACCATATATTTT.

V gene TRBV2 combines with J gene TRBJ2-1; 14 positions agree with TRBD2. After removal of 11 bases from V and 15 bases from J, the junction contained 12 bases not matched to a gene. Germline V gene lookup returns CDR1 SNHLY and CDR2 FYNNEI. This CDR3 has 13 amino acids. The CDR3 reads CAGTGTSGSRSFF. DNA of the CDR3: TGTGCCGGCACGGGGACTAGCGGGAGTCGGTCGTTCTTC. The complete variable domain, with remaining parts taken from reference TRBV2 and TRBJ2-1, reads EPEVTQTPSHQVTQMGQEVILRCVPISNHLYFYWYRQILGQKVEFLVSFYNNEISEKSEIFDDQFSVERPDGSNFTLKIRSTKLEDSAMYFCAGTGTSGSRSFFGPGTRLTVL.

This CDR3 reads CASSLVESSGNTIYF. In nucleotides, the CDR3 is TGCGCCAGCAGCCTAGTCGAGAGCTCTGGAAACACCATATATTTT. V gene TRBV4-1 combines with J gene TRBJ1-3; D uncertain. The V gene's germline CDR1 is MGHRA and CDR2 YSYEKL. The CDR3 covers 15 residues. Trimming shortened V by 4 bases and J by 0 bases, and 10 bases separated the two germline ends.

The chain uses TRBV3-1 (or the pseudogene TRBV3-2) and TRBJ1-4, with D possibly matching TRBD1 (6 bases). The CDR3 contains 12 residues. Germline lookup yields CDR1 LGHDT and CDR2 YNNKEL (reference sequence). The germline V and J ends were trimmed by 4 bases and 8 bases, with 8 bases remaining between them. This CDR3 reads CASSPDREKLFF. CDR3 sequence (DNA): TGTGCCAGCAGCCCGGACAGAGAAAAACTGTTTTTT.

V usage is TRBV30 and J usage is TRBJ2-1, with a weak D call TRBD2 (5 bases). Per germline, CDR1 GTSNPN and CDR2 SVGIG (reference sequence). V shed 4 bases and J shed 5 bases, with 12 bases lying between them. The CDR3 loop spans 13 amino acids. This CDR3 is CAWTGSWDNEQFF. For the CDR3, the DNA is TGTGCCTGGACGGGGAGTTGGGACAATGAGCAGTTCTTC.

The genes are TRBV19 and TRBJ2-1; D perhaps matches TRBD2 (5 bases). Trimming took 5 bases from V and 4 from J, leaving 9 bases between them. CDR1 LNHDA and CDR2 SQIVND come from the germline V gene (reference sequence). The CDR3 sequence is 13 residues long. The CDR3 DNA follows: TGTGCCAGTAGTTTGGACTCTTACAATGAGCAGTTCTTC. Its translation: CASSLDSYNEQFF. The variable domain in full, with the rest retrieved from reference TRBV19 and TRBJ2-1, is DGGITQSPKYLFRKEGQNVTLSCEQNLNHDAMYWYRQDPGQGLRLIYYSQIVNDFQKGDIAEGYSVSREKKESFPLTVTSAQKNPTAFYLCASSLDSYNEQFFGPGTRLTVL.

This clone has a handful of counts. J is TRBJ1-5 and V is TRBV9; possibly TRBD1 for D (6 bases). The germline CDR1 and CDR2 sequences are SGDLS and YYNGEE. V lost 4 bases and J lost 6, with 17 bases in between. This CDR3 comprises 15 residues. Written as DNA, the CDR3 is TGTGCCAGCAGCAGCAACTCAGGGGTGGGTCAGCCCCAGCATTTT. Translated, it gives CASSSNSGVGQPQHF.

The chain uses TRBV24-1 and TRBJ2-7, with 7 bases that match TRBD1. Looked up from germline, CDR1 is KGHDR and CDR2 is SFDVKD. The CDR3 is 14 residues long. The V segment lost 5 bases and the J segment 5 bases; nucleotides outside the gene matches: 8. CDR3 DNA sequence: TGTGCCACCAGTGGTACCACGACAGGGAACGAGCAGTACTTC. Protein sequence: CATSGTTTGNEQYF.

CDR3 bases: TGTGCCAGCAGCTTAGTGTTAGCGGCGAGCTCCTACAATGAGCAGTTCTTC. Residues: CASSLVLAASSYNEQFF. The chain couples TRBV11-2 to TRBJ2-1, with D perhaps TRBD2 (6 bases). Germline CDR1 and CDR2: SGHAT and FQNNGV. The CDR3 has 17 residues. The V end was cut by 1 base, the J end by 0 bases, with 13 bases between.

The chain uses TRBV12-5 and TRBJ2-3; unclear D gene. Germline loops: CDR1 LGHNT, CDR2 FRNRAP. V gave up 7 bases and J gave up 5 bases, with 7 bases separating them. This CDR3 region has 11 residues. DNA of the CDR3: TGTGCTAGTGTACGACAAGATACGCAGTATTTT. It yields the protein CASVRQDTQYF.

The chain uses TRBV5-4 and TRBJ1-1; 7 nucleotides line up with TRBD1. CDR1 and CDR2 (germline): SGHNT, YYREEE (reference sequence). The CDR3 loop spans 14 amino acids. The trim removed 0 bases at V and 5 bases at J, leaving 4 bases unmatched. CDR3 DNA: TGTGCCAGCAGCTTGGACAGGGGTAAGACTGAAGCTTTCTTT. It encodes CASSLDRGKTEAFF. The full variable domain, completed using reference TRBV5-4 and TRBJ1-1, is ETGVTQSPTHLIKTRGQQVTLRCSSQSGHNTVSWYQQALGQGPQFIFQYYREEENGRGNFPPRFSGLQFPNYSSELNVNALELDDSALYLCASSLDRGKTEAFFGQGTRLTVV.

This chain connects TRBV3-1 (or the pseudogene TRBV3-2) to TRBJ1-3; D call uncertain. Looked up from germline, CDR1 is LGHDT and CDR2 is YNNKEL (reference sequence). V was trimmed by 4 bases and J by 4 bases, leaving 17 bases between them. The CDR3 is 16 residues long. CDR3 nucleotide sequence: TGTGCCAGCAGCCCGGTTAACGCCGGGGTGGGAAACACCATATATTTT. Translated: CASSPVNAGVGNTIYF.

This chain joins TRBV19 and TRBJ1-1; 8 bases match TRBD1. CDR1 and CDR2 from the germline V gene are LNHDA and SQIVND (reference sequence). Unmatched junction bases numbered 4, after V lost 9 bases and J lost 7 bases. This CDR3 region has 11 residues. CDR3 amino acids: CASLQGGEAFF. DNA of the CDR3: TGTGCCAGCTTACAGGGGGGTGAAGCTTTCTTT.

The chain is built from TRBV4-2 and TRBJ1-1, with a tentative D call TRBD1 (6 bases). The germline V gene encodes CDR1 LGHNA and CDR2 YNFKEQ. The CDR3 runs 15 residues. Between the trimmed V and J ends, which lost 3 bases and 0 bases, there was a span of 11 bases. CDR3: CASSHPGQMNTEAFF. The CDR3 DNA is TGTGCCAGCAGCCACCCCGGACAGATGAACACTGAAGCTTTCTTT.

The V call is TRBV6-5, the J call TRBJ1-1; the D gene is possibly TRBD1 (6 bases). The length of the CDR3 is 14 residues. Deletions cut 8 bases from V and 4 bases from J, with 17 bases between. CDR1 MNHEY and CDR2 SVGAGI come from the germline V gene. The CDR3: CASLERGRFTEAFF. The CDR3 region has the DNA TGTGCCAGCCTGGAGAGGGGGAGATTCACTGAAGCTTTCTTT.

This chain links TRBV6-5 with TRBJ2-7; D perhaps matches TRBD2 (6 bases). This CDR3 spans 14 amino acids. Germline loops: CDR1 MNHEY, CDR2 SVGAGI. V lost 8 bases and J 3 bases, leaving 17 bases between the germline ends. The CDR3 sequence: CASLEEGRFYEQYF. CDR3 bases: TGTGCCAGCTTAGAGGAGGGCCGGTTCTACGAGCAGTACTTC.

The CDR3 nucleotides read TGTGCCAGCAGCGTAGGCCTTGTGACTAGCGGGATAGACGAGCAGTACTTC. This codes for CASSVGLVTSGIDEQYF. The chain joins TRBV9 to TRBJ2-7, with 11 nucleotides matching TRBD2. Losses at the gene ends were 0 bases for V and 5 bases for J; bases not matched to a gene: 10. Looked up from germline, CDR1 is SGDLS and CDR2 is YYNGEE. This CDR3 is built from 17 residues. Supplemented by reference TRBV9 and TRBJ2-7, the full variable domain reads DSGVTQTPKHLITATGQRVTLRCSPRSGDLSVYWYQQSLDQGLQFLIQYYNGEERAKGNILERFSAQQFPDLHSELNLSSLELGDSALYFCASSVGLVTSGIDEQYFGPGTRLTVT.

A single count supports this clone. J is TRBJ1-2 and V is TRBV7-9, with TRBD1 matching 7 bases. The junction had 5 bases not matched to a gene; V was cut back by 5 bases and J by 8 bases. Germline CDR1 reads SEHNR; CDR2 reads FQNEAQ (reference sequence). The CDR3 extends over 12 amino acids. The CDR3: CASSLDREGYTF. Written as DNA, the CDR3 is TGTGCCAGCAGCCTCGACAGGGAAGGCTACACCTTC.

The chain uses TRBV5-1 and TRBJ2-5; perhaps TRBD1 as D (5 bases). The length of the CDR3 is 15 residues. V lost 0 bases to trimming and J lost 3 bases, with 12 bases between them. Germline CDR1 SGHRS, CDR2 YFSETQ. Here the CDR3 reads CASSLVGAPEETQYF. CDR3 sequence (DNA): TGCGCCAGCAGCTTGGTTGGGGCCCCGGAAGAGACCCAGTACTTC.

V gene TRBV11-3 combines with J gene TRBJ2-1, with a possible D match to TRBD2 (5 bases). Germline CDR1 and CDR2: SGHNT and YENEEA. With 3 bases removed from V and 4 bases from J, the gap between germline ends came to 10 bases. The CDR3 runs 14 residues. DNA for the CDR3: TGTGCCAGCAGCTTCGGACGGGAATACAATGAGCAGTTCTTC. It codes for CASSFGREYNEQFF.

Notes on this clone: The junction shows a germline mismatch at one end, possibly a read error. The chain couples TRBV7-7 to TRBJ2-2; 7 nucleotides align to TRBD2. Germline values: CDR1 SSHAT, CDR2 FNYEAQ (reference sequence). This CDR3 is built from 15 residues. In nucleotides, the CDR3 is TGTGCTAGCAGCAAGCGGGGAACGAACACCGGGGAGCTGTTTTTT. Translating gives CASSKRGTNTGELFF.

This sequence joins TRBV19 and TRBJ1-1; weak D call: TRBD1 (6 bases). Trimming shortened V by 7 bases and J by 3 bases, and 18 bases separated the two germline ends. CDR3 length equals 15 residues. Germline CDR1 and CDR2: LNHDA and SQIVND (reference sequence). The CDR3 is CASKMGGPGDTEAFF. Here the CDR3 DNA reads TGTGCCAGTAAGATGGGGGGGCCTGGGGACACTGAAGCTTTCTTT.

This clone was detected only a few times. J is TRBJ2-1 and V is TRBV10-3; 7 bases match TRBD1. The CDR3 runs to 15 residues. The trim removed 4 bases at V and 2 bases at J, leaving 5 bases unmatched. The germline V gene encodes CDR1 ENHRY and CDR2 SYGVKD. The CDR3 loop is CAISADREPYNEQFF. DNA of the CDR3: TGTGCCATCAGTGCTGACAGGGAACCCTACAATGAGCAGTTCTTC.

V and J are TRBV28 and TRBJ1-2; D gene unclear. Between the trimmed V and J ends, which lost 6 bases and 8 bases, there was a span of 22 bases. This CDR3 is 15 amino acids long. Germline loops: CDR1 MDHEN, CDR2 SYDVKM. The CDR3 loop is CASSSRRTRGGGYTF. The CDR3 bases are TGTGCCAGCAGCAGTAGGCGGACTCGTGGAGGAGGCTACACCTTC.

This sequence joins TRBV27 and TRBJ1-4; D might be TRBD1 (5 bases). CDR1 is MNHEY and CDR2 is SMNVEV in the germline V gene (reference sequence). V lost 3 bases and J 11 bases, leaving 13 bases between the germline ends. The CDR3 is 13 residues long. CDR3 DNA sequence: TGTGCCAGCAGTTTTATAAGGGGTGAGAAACTGTTTTTT. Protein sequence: CASSFIRGEKLFF.

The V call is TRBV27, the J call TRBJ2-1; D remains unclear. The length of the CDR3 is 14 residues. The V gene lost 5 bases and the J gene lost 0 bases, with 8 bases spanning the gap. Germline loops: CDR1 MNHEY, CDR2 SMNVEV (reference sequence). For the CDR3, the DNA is TGTGCCAGCAGTGGGCGTAGCTCCTACAATGAGCAGTTCTTC. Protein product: CASSGRSSYNEQFF.